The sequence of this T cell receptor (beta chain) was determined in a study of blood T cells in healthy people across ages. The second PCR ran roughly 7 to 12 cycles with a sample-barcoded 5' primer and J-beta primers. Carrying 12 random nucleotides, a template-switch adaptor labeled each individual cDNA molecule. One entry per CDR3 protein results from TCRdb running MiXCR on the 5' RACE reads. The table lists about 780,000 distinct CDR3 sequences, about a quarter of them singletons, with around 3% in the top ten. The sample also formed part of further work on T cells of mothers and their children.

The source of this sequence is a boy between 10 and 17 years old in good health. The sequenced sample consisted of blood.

The CDR3 sequence is CASSEAHGNTIYF. The CDR3 DNA sequence: TGTGCCAGCAGTGAAGCGCATGGAAACACCATATATTTT. The V and J genes are TRBV2 and TRBJ1-3; D remains unclear. The CDR3 runs to 13 residues. V lost 0 bases to trimming and J lost 3 bases, with 3 bases between them. Germline CDR1 and CDR2: SNHLY and FYNNEI.